This T cell receptor beta chain was found in a study of shared clonotypes between healthy human individuals. General study findings and limits: Incompleteness in sorted-subset sequencing, despite large depth, was shown by rarefaction.

As defined, naive CD8 cells were CD45RO-negative and positively selected for CCR7, with terminally differentiated effector memory CD45RA+ cells excluded. The germline V gene has CDR1 MDHEN and CDR2 SYDVKM. The CDR3 consists of 15 residues. The ends were cut back, 6 bases at V and 0 bases at J, with 9 bases in the middle. Concerning this clone itself: Its antigen is not known.

Measured with immunoSEQ multiplex PCR; TCRdb has only the in-frame clones, and not every one. The table lists some 2,000,000 clones, approximately 95% of them singletons, with about 1.1% in the top ten. The sequence derives from a man between 18 and 35 years old in good health. J is TRBJ1-6 and V is TRBV28; D gene unclear. The source material was naive CD8+ T cells sorted from blood. CDR3 in amino acids: CASSLEASYNSPLHF. DNA for the CDR3: TGTGCCAGCAGCTTGGAGGCCTCCTATAATTCACCCCTCCACTTT.